The present entry profiles one TCR beta chain with its context. No antigen is known for it. CD4+ T cells from unexposed donors were obtained before the COVID-19 pandemic (2011-2018). CD4+ T cells were isolated from the cells after about 11 days of culture. Only in-frame clones appear in the TCRdb table, and some are missing; sequencing was by immunoSEQ multiplex PCR. The sample includes 20,000 or so clones, approximately 82% of them seen just once. The sample comes from a study of CD4 T cells in relation to SARS-CoV-2 and coronaviruses. Looking at the study overall: ViraFEST: roughly 9-day antigen culture of PBMCs, then TCR beta CDR3 sequencing.

Germline assignment: CDR1 SGDLS and CDR2 YYNGEE. Trimming took off 4 bases at V and 6 bases at J, with 17 bases between the two ends. CDR3 length equals 15 residues. Sequences were obtained from CD4+ T cells from PBMCs, cultured in vitro. This receptor was obtained from a human donor in good health. J is TRBJ2-1 and V is TRBV9, with D unclear. This chain's CDR3 is CASSPDQTASNEQFF. The CDR3 DNA follows: TGTGCCAGCAGCCCTGACCAGACTGCTTCCAATGAGCAGTTCTTC.